Reported below is one T cell receptor beta chain. What it binds is not known. The source of the sample is a study of cytomegalovirus exposure and HLA in healthy donors. Study-level results: Analyses of presence/absence relied on an assumption of roughly uniform sequencing depth across donors.

PCR was performed using 60 Vbeta and 13 Jbeta primers. Here immunoSEQ multiplex PCR was the method, and the copy in TCRdb shows in-frame clones only, minus some. The sample has more than 150,000 clones, about 82% seen once. The CDR3 loop spans 12 amino acids. V dropped 5 bases and J dropped 3 bases, with 8 bases sitting between them. The germline gives CDR1 SGHAT, CDR2 FQNNGV. The TCR was taken from a woman in her fifties or sixties in good health and CMV-seropositive. The specimen sequenced was PBMCs. The rearrangement uses TRBV11-2 and TRBJ2-7; D is perhaps TRBD1 (6 bases). The CDR3 DNA sequence: TGTGCCAGCAGCCGGGACAACTACGAGCAGTACTTC. It codes for CASSRDNYEQYF.